This T cell receptor beta chain appears in the sequencing data of a study of post-analysis software for immune sequencing data. Study-level information: As for disease course, relapsing-remitting, secondary progressive and progressive-relapsing multiple sclerosis were all included. General observations from the study: Multiple sclerosis patients showed significantly lower normalized Chao1 diversity than controls did. Batch-mates among the samples co-clustered strongly by F measure. TRBV5-6, TRBV5-1 and TRBV20-1 were among a handful of TRBV segments more frequent in patients than controls.

Concerning this clonotype itself: Its antigen is as yet unknown.

The authors incorporated unique molecular identifiers into the TCR beta cDNA libraries. Each CDR3 protein is one row after TCRdb ran MiXCR on the PCR reads. The sample lists about 160,000 distinct CDR3 sequences, about 34% occurring once. V shed 2 bases and J 1 base; nucleotides not matched to a gene: 7. The CDR3 runs to 16 residues. Germline assignment: CDR1 SGHTA and CDR2 FQGNSA. The input for sequencing was blood, taken after autologous hematopoietic stem cell transplantation. This clonotype was obtained from a girl aged 10-17 years with multiple sclerosis. This chain joins TRBV7-2 and TRBJ1-1; 7 nucleotides agree with TRBD1. The CDR3 DNA reads as TGTGCCAGCAGCTTATACGGAGGGGGCCAGAACACTGAAGCTTTCTTT. This translates into CASSLYGGGQNTEAFF.